One sample yielded the 32 T cell receptor beta chains listed below, sequenced in a study of spatial heterogeneity in lung cancer. The antigens these receptors bind are not known. TCRdb fed the 5' RACE reads into MiXCR, producing one record per CDR3 protein. The sample includes about 20,000 distinct CDR3 sequences, over 7% of them seen just once. Sample time point: sample taken at primary tumor resection. Regarding the study as a whole: It was found that expanded intratumoral alpha and beta TCR counts tracked tumor mutation counts.

This sample comprised lung tumor tissue, obtained at surgery. All receptors derive from a female donor with early-stage non-small cell lung cancer.

This sequence joins TRBV6-6 and TRBJ1-6; D perhaps matches TRBD1 (5 bases). The V gene's germline CDR1 is MNHNY and CDR2 SVGAGI (reference sequence). Trimming stripped 5 bases from V and 9 bases from J, with 14 bases between. CDR3 length: 14 amino acids. In DNA form, the CDR3 reads TGTGCCAGCAGTCGGGACGGGTTCGGTTCACCCCTCCACTTT. Its protein product is CASSRDGFGSPLHF.

The gene calls are TRBV20-1 and TRBJ1-4; D possibly corresponds to TRBD1 (6 bases). The CDR3 has 14 residues. Germline loops: CDR1 DFQATT, CDR2 SNEGSKA (reference sequence). The V end lost 0 bases, the J end lost 6 bases, and 11 bases lay between the germline ends. The CDR3 sequence is CSARDGQNYEKLFF. CDR3 coding DNA: TGCAGTGCTAGAGATGGACAGAACTATGAAAAACTGTTTTTT.

This clonotype was detected ten times or more. The chain is built from TRBV7-2 and TRBJ2-1, with D possibly TRBD2 on 6 matching bases. The V end was cut by 1 base, the J end by 7 bases, with 11 bases between. CDR3 size: 14 residues. Per germline, CDR1 SGHTA and CDR2 FQGNSA. The CDR3 is CASSLGGGSNEQFF. CDR3 nucleotide sequence: TGTGCCAGCAGCTTAGGTGGGGGGTCTAATGAGCAGTTCTTC.

This clonotype showed up many times. The chain recombines TRBV12-3 or TRBV12-4 with TRBJ1-5; the D gene is possibly TRBD1 (5 bases). CDR3 length: 14 residues. Between the trimmed V and J ends, which lost 6 bases and 4 bases, there was a span of 13 bases. CDR3 DNA sequence: TGTGCCAGCAGCTTCGACGGGACGAATCAGCCCCAGCATTTT. Residues: CASSFDGTNQPQHF.

There are many counts of this clonotype. V is TRBV9 and J is TRBJ2-2; D possibly matches TRBD1 or TRBD2 (6 bases each). Germline loops: CDR1 SGDLS, CDR2 YYNGEE. Trimming took off 1 base at V and 5 bases at J, with 21 bases between the two ends. CDR3 size: 18 residues. In DNA form, the CDR3 reads TGTGCCAGCAGCGTAACTCGACTGACAGGAGGGGGGACCGGGGAGCTGTTTTTT. It yields the protein CASSVTRLTGGGTGELFF.

This clonotype was seen repeatedly, ten times or more. This chain uses TRBV29-1 with TRBJ1-2, with D uncertain. From germline, CDR1 is SQVTM and CDR2 ANQGSEA. CDR3 length equals 15 residues. V was pared by 6 bases and J by 0 bases, with 17 bases between. The DNA for the CDR3 is TGCAGCGTAGACCTGGACGGCGATTCTAACTATGGCTACACCTTC. This gives the protein CSVDLDGDSNYGYTF.

This clonotype has ten or more counts. The genes are TRBV12-3 or TRBV12-4 and TRBJ2-7, with 8 bases lining up with TRBD1. There are 17 residues in the CDR3. The ends lost 3 bases at V and 4 bases at J; junction bases unmatched: 14. The CDR3 spells CASSFSISRTGSYEQYF. DNA for the CDR3: TGTGCCAGCAGTTTTTCAATCTCAAGGACAGGGTCTTACGAGCAGTACTTC.

The V and J genes are TRBV13 and TRBJ2-7, with 9 bases lining up with TRBD1. CDR3 length equals 15 residues. Germline V gene lookup returns CDR1 PRHDT and CDR2 FYEKMQ (reference sequence). V trimming: 1 base; J trimming: 5 bases; junction bases outside the gene matches: 6. CDR3 coding DNA: TGTGCCAGCAGCTTAGCTCCGGACAGGGGTAACGAGCAGTACTTC. It encodes CASSLAPDRGNEQYF.

This clonotype was counted a few times. The chain joins TRBV6-5 to TRBJ1-6; 9 nucleotides match TRBD1. Per germline, CDR1 MNHEY and CDR2 SVGAGI. The V segment lost 3 bases and the J segment 1 base; nucleotides outside the gene matches: 10. This CDR3 spans 19 amino acids. The CDR3 here is CASSYSGQGIGSYNSPLHF. DNA for the CDR3: TGTGCCAGCAGTTATTCGGGACAGGGAATAGGTTCCTATAATTCACCCCTCCACTTT.

This clonotype was detected many times. V gene TRBV6-5 combines with J gene TRBJ2-1; D uncertain. In germline, CDR1 is MNHEY, CDR2 SVGAGI. CDR3 length: 17 amino acids. V was pared by 7 bases and J by 1 base, with 20 bases between. The CDR3 nucleotides read TGTGCCAGCACCCCCGGCCCAAGACTGCGATCCTACAATGAGCAGTTCTTC. Protein: CASTPGPRLRSYNEQFF.

This clonotype ranks as medium-sized (0.01 to 0.1%). The genes are TRBV9 and TRBJ2-2; D might be TRBD1 (6 bases). V shed 6 bases and J shed 1 base, with 13 bases lying between them. CDR3 size: 15 residues. Germline loops: CDR1 SGDLS, CDR2 YYNGEE. The DNA for the CDR3 is TGTGCCAGCACCCCCCAGGGGATGAACACCGGGGAGCTGTTTTTT. Translation: CASTPQGMNTGELFF.

This clonotype was detected only a few times. The chain recombines TRBV7-6 with TRBJ1-1, with TRBD1 identical over 7 bases. The CDR3 is made up of 14 amino acids. The ends lost 2 bases at V and 5 bases at J; junction bases unmatched: 5. CDR1 and CDR2 (germline): SGHVS, FNYEAQ. CDR3 protein: CASSLTGAGTEAFF. CDR3 nucleotide sequence: TGTGCCAGCAGCTTAACAGGGGCTGGGACTGAAGCTTTCTTT.

This clonotype was detected ten times or more. The chain combines TRBV9 with TRBJ2-6; perhaps TRBD2 as D (5 bases). CDR1 SGDLS and CDR2 YYNGEE come from the germline V gene. The CDR3 covers 18 residues. V lost 4 bases and J 1 base, leaving 18 bases between the germline ends. In DNA, the CDR3 is TGTGCCAGCAGCCAGCGAACTGCCCCGGGGTCTGGGGCCAACGTCCTGACTTTC. This sequence encodes CASSQRTAPGSGANVLTF.

The chain has TRBV5-1 and TRBJ2-3, with 7 nucleotides matching TRBD2. The CDR3 is 14 amino acids. CDR1 SGHRS and CDR2 YFSETQ come from the germline V gene. The junction had 6 bases not matched to a gene; V was cut back by 4 bases and J by 4 bases. The CDR3 region is CASSTGGGPDTQYF. The CDR3 DNA reads TGCGCCAGCAGCACCGGCGGGGGTCCAGATACGCAGTATTTT.

At least ten counts were recorded for this clonotype. The J gene is TRBJ1-1, the V gene TRBV2; D not resolved. CDR3 length equals 17 residues. CDR1 and CDR2 (germline): SNHLY, FYNNEI. Trimming stripped 6 bases from V and 2 bases from J, with 22 bases between. CDR3 residues: CASRVKAGLVSNTEAFF. The CDR3 DNA reads as TGTGCCAGCAGGGTAAAGGCCGGACTTGTATCCAACACTGAAGCTTTCTTT.

This clonotype showed up many times. This chain links TRBV9 with TRBJ2-2; D perhaps matches TRBD1 (6 bases). The CDR3 has 17 amino acids. Per germline, CDR1 SGDLS and CDR2 YYNGEE. The V and J ends lost 4 bases and 0 bases respectively, with 16 bases between them. The CDR3 loop reads CASSLTGTTANTGELFF. The CDR3 DNA reads as TGTGCCAGCAGCTTGACCGGGACAACTGCGAACACCGGGGAGCTGTTTTTT. Complete variable domain (other parts from reference TRBV9 and TRBJ2-2): DSGVTQTPKHLITATGQRVTLRCSPRSGDLSVYWYQQSLDQGLQFLIQYYNGEERAKGNILERFSAQQFPDLHSELNLSSLELGDSALYFCASSLTGTTANTGELFFGEGSRLTVL.

This clonotype was found a few times. J is TRBJ2-1 and V is TRBV7-9, with TRBD1 identical over 7 bases. Germline V gene sequence: CDR1 SEHNR, CDR2 FQNEAQ (reference sequence). This CDR3 spans 18 amino acids. V lost 4 bases and J lost 0; bases outside the gene matches: 12. The CDR3 DNA sequence: TGTGCCAGCAGCTCAGGGCTAGGGGGCCGAAGCTCCTACAATGAGCAGTTCTTC. Amino acids: CASSSGLGGRSSYNEQFF. Full variable domain (remainder filled in from reference TRBV7-9 and TRBJ2-1): DTGVSQNPRHKITKRGQNVTFRCDPISEHNRLYWYRQTLGQGPEFLTYFQNEAQLEKSRLLSDRFSAERPKGSFSTLEIQRTEQGDSAMYLCASSSGLGGRSSYNEQFFGPGTRLTVL.

This clonotype is categorized as large (0.1 to 1%). The chain has TRBV7-2 and TRBJ2-5; 8 bases are a match to TRBD1. Germline CDR1 is SGHTA and CDR2 is FQGNSA. V shed 4 bases, J shed 3 bases, and the junction held 4 bases outside the gene matches. The CDR3 is made up of 14 amino acids. CDR3 nucleotide sequence: TGTGCCAGCAGCTCGAACAGGGGGAAAGAGACCCAGTACTTC. Its protein is CASSSNRGKETQYF.

Ten or more counts support this clonotype. This chain links TRBV20-1 with TRBJ2-7, with TRBD2 matching over 12 bases. Germline V gives CDR1 DFQATT, CDR2 SNEGSKA (reference sequence). This CDR3 has 14 residues. With 6 bases clipped from V and 7 bases from J, the junction kept 10 bases outside the gene matches. The CDR3 loop reads CSARGLAGPEEQYF. CDR3 sequence (DNA): TGCAGTGCCCGGGGACTAGCGGGCCCGGAGGAGCAGTACTTC.

This clonotype was seen only a few times. This chain joins TRBV18 and TRBJ2-1, with D perhaps TRBD1 or TRBD2 (6 bases each). Deletions cut 0 bases from V and 4 bases from J, with 16 bases between. The CDR3 is made up of 17 amino acids. Germline values: CDR1 KGHSH, CDR2 LQKENI. The chain's CDR3 is CASSPPPGAHKYNEQFF. Here the CDR3 DNA reads TGTGCCAGCTCACCACCGCCGGGGGCCCACAAATACAATGAGCAGTTCTTC.

This clonotype was seen many times. The genes are TRBV4-1 and TRBJ2-5, with D perhaps matching TRBD2 (5 bases). Trimming stripped 1 base from V and 2 bases from J, with 17 bases between. Germline CDR1 MGHRA, CDR2 YSYEKL. The CDR3 spans 17 residues. CDR3 loop: CASSQGPPGELQETQYF. The DNA of the CDR3 is TGCGCCAGCAGCCAAGGACCCCCCGGGGAACTACAAGAGACCCAGTACTTC.

This chain connects TRBV5-1 to TRBJ2-2; 7 bases map to TRBD1. V lost 3 bases and J lost 1; bases outside the gene matches: 3. Germline CDR1 and CDR2: SGHRS and YFSETQ. CDR3 length: 15 amino acids. The CDR3 region is CASSSRTGNTGELFF. The CDR3 DNA sequence: TGCGCCAGCAGCTCCCGGACAGGGAACACCGGGGAGCTGTTTTTT.

In its sample, this clonotype was seen many times. V and J are TRBV3-1 and TRBJ2-5; the match to TRBD2 covers 7 bases. V dropped 3 bases and J dropped 4; count of bases not matched to a gene: 5. The CDR3 is 14 amino acids. Germline V gene sequence: CDR1 LGHDT, CDR2 YNNKEL (reference sequence). The CDR3 reads CASSHNPGGETQYF. The CDR3 region has the DNA TGTGCCAGCAGCCATAATCCGGGGGGAGAGACCCAGTACTTC.

V usage is TRBV6-1 and J usage is TRBJ2-1; 7 positions agree with TRBD1. This CDR3 spans 15 amino acids. V dropped 6 bases and J dropped 6; count of bases not matched to a gene: 11. The V gene's germline CDR1 is MNHNS and CDR2 SASEGT. CDR3 in DNA: TGTGCCAGCAGGGGACAGCCCAGCTCAGGCAATGAGCAGTTCTTC. Translation gives CASRGQPSSGNEQFF.

This clonotype has only a few counts. V gene TRBV2 combines with J gene TRBJ1-3; 10 positions agree with TRBD1. CDR3 size: 14 residues. Germline trimming cut 11 bases from V and 4 bases from J; bases unmatched to any gene: 8. Germline lookup yields CDR1 SNHLY and CDR2 FYNNEI. The CDR3 loop is CASQTGGFGNTIYF. DNA for the CDR3: TGTGCCTCCCAGACAGGGGGCTTCGGAAACACCATATATTTT.

The chain joins TRBV20-1 to TRBJ1-5; D ambiguous. Trimming took 5 bases from V and 0 from J, leaving 14 bases between them. Per germline, CDR1 DFQATT and CDR2 SNEGSKA (reference sequence). The CDR3 is 15 amino acids. This chain's CDR3 is CSAGGRPYSNQPQHF. The CDR3 nucleotides read TGCAGTGCTGGAGGGAGGCCTTATAGCAATCAGCCCCAGCATTTT.

The table lists this clonotype with many counts. V and J are TRBV5-1 and TRBJ2-1, with 8 bases identical to TRBD1. Germline CDR1 reads SGHRS; CDR2 reads YFSETQ. This CDR3 contains 15 residues. Losses at the gene ends were 2 bases for V and 6 bases for J; bases not matched to a gene: 7. The CDR3 region has the DNA TGCGCCAGCAGCTTCGGGACAGGTACGGGCAATGAGCAGTTCTTC. This codes for CASSFGTGTGNEQFF.

The V call is TRBV6-1, the J call TRBJ2-7, with 9 bases aligning to TRBD1. This CDR3 is 17 amino acids long. The junction had 17 bases not matched to a gene; V was cut back by 6 bases and J by 5 bases. Germline assignment: CDR1 MNHNS and CDR2 SASEGT. CDR3 sequence: CASRPGQGLIVGDEQYF. The CDR3 nucleotides read TGTGCCAGCAGACCGGGACAGGGCCTCATAGTGGGAGACGAGCAGTACTTC.

The chain employs TRBV7-9 and TRBJ1-4; 7 bases align to TRBD1. The V segment lost 10 bases and the J segment 8 bases; nucleotides outside the gene matches: 10. This CDR3 has 13 residues. CDR1 is SEHNR and CDR2 is FQNEAQ in the germline V gene (reference sequence). CDR3 loop: CAITDRVREKLFF. The CDR3, as DNA: TGTGCCATCACCGACAGGGTACGGGAAAAACTGTTTTTT.

There are many counts of this clonotype. The chain uses TRBV27 and TRBJ1-4; D might be TRBD1 (5 bases). V was trimmed by 8 bases and J by 10 bases, leaving 17 bases between them. Germline V lookup: CDR1 MNHEY, CDR2 SMNVEV (reference sequence). The CDR3 has 13 amino acids. The CDR3 nucleotides read TGTGCCAGCGGGGCCTTACCGGAATTAAAACTGTTTTTT. This translates into CASGALPELKLFF.

This clonotype has more than one count but fewer than ten. The chain links TRBV19 to TRBJ1-4; the D is unclear. The CDR3 is 15 amino acids. V was shortened by 1 base and J by 5 bases, with 11 bases between the two germline ends. CDR1 LNHDA and CDR2 SQIVND come from the germline V gene (reference sequence). In DNA, the CDR3 is TGTGCCAGTAGTATAGGGGAACGGCAAAATGAAAAACTGTTTTTT. Protein sequence: CASSIGERQNEKLFF.

CDR3 DNA: TGTGCCAGCGGACAGGTCAATCAGCCCCAGCATTTT. Translating gives CASGQVNQPQHF. The chain is built from TRBV6-2 or TRBV6-3 and TRBJ1-5, with 7 bases fitting TRBD1. The CDR3 has 12 amino acids. Germline lookup yields CDR1 MNHEY and CDR2 SVGEGT. V lost 8 bases and J lost 3; bases outside the gene matches: 1.